This T cell receptor beta chain was profiled in a study of CXCR3-negative and CXCR3-positive naive CD8 T cells. CDR3 size: 14 residues. Germline CDR1 reads SQVTM; CDR2 reads ANQGSEA. UMI-tagged TRB cDNA libraries were built via 5' RACE. After re-calling the 5' RACE reads, TCRdb lists one entry per CDR3 protein, DNA absent. The sample table includes around 60,000 distinct CDR3 sequences. The sequencing sample was made of naive CXCR3- CD8+ T cells from blood. The subset: CD45RO-CCR7+CD27+CD95- naive CD8+ T cells lacking CXCR3 (TNR3-). The J gene is TRBJ2-1, the V gene TRBV29-1; TCRdb's D call, TRBD1, is unchecked because there is no DNA. This TCR came from a human donor in good health. Some clones in this sample may be carry-over from other donors' samples. The CDR3 spells CSVAGDEGKDEQFF.